A single sample gave rise to the 30 T cell receptor beta chains below, sequenced in a study of metastatic and nonmetastatic thyroid tumors. All patients were treatment-naive before thyroid surgery. TCRdb reanalyzed the PCR reads with MiXCR. This table holds some 14,000 clones, around a third found once. The sample taken for sequencing was tumor tissue. The origin of the receptors is a female donor with papillary thyroid cancer or a benign thyroid nodule (not recorded which). Some clones in this sample may be carry-over from other donors' samples.

This clone was seen many times. This sequence joins TRBV20-1 and TRBJ2-4; D is unclear. This CDR3 is built from 13 residues. Trimming took 2 bases from V and 3 from J, leaving 8 bases between them. Germline CDR1 reads DFQATT; CDR2 reads SNEGSKA (reference sequence). CDR3 DNA sequence: TGCAGTGCTAGACCGGGTGGCAAAAACATTCAGTACTTC. It encodes CSARPGGKNIQYF.

This clone counts as medium-sized (0.01 to 0.1%). V usage is TRBV5-1 and J usage is TRBJ2-7; TRBD2 is a possible D gene (5 bases). The ends were cut back, 3 bases at V and 1 base at J, with 11 bases in the middle. This CDR3 spans 14 amino acids. The germline V gene has CDR1 SGHRS and CDR2 YFSETQ. CDR3 DNA sequence: TGCGCCAGCAGCTCCCGGGGTCCTTCCTACGAGCAGTACTTC. It yields the protein CASSSRGPSYEQYF.

This clone was counted ten times or more. This sequence joins TRBV2 and TRBJ2-1; perhaps D is TRBD1 or TRBD2 (5 bases each). The CDR3 is 13 residues long. V was shortened by 5 bases and J by 7 bases, with 12 bases between the two germline ends. Germline CDR1 SNHLY, CDR2 FYNNEI. CDR3 nucleotide sequence: TGTGCCAGCAGTTCGGGACCCGCGAATGAGCAGTTCTTC. This codes for CASSSGPANEQFF.

The chain combines TRBV9 with TRBJ1-2, with no clear D. The V end lost 0 bases, the J end lost 4 bases, and 10 bases lay between the germline ends. The germline V gene has CDR1 SGDLS and CDR2 YYNGEE. CDR3 length equals 14 residues. The CDR3 here is CASSVDEFRYGYTF. The CDR3 DNA reads TGTGCCAGCAGCGTAGACGAGTTCCGCTATGGCTACACCTTC.

This clone was seen a few times. The junction shows a germline mismatch at one end, possibly a read error. The chain recombines TRBV28 with TRBJ2-2; D might be TRBD1 or TRBD2, each matching 5 bases. The CDR3 spans 12 residues. Looked up from germline, CDR1 is MDHEN and CDR2 is SYDVKM. The CDR3 sequence: CASSRGPLGLLF. As DNA, the CDR3 is TGTGCCAGCAGCCGGGGACCCCTGGGGCTGCTTTTT.

This clone is categorized as medium-sized (0.01 to 0.1%). The chain joins TRBV12-3 or TRBV12-4 to TRBJ2-3; D remains ambiguous. The length of the CDR3 is 14 residues. V lost 2 bases, J lost 1 base, and 7 bases lay in between. CDR3 protein: CASSLIGRTDTQYF. CDR3 nucleotides: TGTGCCAGCAGTTTAATAGGGCGCACAGATACGCAGTATTTT.

This clone is termed medium-sized. The chain uses TRBV11-2 and TRBJ2-7, with 10 bases identical to TRBD1. The CDR3 sequence is 13 residues long. J was trimmed by 6 bases and V by 3 bases; bases with no gene match: 2. Germline values: CDR1 SGHAT, CDR2 FQNNGV. The CDR3 sequence: CASSFRTGGEQYF. CDR3 nucleotides: TGTGCCAGCAGCTTCCGGACAGGGGGCGAGCAGTACTTC.

The V and J genes are TRBV12-3 or TRBV12-4 and TRBJ2-7, with D perhaps TRBD2 (5 bases). V was shortened by 6 bases and J by 4 bases, with 10 bases between the two germline ends. This CDR3 has 12 residues. The CDR3 loop reads CASSDGMYEQYF. CDR3 DNA: TGTGCCAGCAGCGACGGGATGTACGAGCAGTACTTC.

The chain links TRBV28 to TRBJ1-4; no clear D. CDR1 and CDR2 from the germline V gene are MDHEN and SYDVKM. V lost 6 bases and J lost 3, with 32 bases in between. The CDR3 sequence is 21 residues long. The chain's CDR3 is CASRKKTIRGSWFDSNEKLFF. The CDR3 DNA sequence: TGTGCCAGCAGAAAAAAGACTATTAGAGGGTCATGGTTCGATTCTAATGAAAAACTGTTTTTT.

This chain links TRBV5-1 with TRBJ2-7, with 11 bases matching TRBD2. The CDR3 has 16 amino acids. The V gene's germline CDR1 is SGHRS and CDR2 YFSETQ. Trimming took 0 bases from V and 0 from J; bases not matched to a gene: 2. This CDR3 reads CASSLASGGRSYEQYF. In DNA form, the CDR3 reads TGCGCCAGCAGCTTGGCTAGCGGGGGGCGCTCCTACGAGCAGTACTTC.

Ten or more counts support this clone. The V gene is TRBV25-1, the J gene TRBJ2-1; the D gene could be TRBD1 or TRBD2 (5 bases each). The CDR3 has 16 amino acids. V lost 5 bases and J 0 bases, leaving 14 bases between the germline ends. CDR1 is MGHDK and CDR2 is SYGVNS in the germline V gene. The CDR3 spells CASSYPAGTSYNEQFF. The DNA of the CDR3 is TGTGCCAGCAGTTACCCAGCCGGGACCTCCTACAATGAGCAGTTCTTC.

This clone was found a few times. The CDR3 loop is CASSPEPGPQHF. The CDR3, as DNA: TGTGCCAGCTCACCTGAGCCCGGGCCCCAGCATTTT. The chain employs TRBV18 and TRBJ1-5; D not resolved. The CDR3 loop spans 12 amino acids. CDR1 is KGHSH and CDR2 is LQKENI in the germline V gene. With 3 bases removed from V and 9 bases from J, the gap between germline ends came to 9 bases.

The rearrangement joins TRBV19 to TRBJ2-3; D gene ambiguous. CDR3 length: 14 amino acids. Germline V lookup: CDR1 LNHDA, CDR2 SQIVND (reference sequence). Trimming left V 1 base short and J 5 bases short, with 10 bases between. The CDR3 sequence is CASSIGNDGDTQYF. The CDR3 DNA reads as TGTGCCAGTAGTATAGGTAATGACGGAGATACGCAGTATTTT.

This clone was recorded many times. The rearrangement uses TRBV15 and TRBJ1-3; the D is unclear. This CDR3 spans 15 amino acids. Trimming pared 5 bases from V and 0 bases from J, leaving 11 bases between. Germline V lookup: CDR1 LNHNV, CDR2 YYDKDF (reference sequence). CDR3: CATSDTLISGNTIYF. The CDR3 DNA is TGTGCCACCAGCGACACACTGATCTCTGGAAACACCATATATTTT.

This clone occurred many times. A junction boundary mismatches the germline segment, possibly from a read error. This rearrangement joins TRBV28 to TRBJ2-5; 8 bases are shared with TRBD1. The CDR3 is made up of 13 amino acids. Per the germline V gene, CDR1 is MDHEN and CDR2 is SYDVKM. CDR3 nucleotide sequence: TGTGCCAGCAGTCCGACAGGGGCAGAGGCCCAGTACTTC. This sequence encodes CASSPTGAEAQYF. The variable domain in full, completed from reference TRBV28 and TRBJ2-5, reads DVKVTQSSRYLVKRTGEKVFLECVQDMDHENMFWYRQDPGLGLRLIYFSYDVKMKEKGDIPEGYSVSREKKERFSLILESASTNQTSMYLCASSPTGAEAQYFGPGTRLLVL.

The CDR3: CASSPGRQAATEAFF. The CDR3 DNA is TGTGCCAGCAGTCCCGGGCGGCAGGCGGCCACTGAAGCTTTCTTT. The V call is TRBV2, the J call TRBJ1-1; D is undetermined. This CDR3 region has 15 residues. Trimming removed 5 bases at V and 4 bases at J, with 17 bases between. Per germline, CDR1 SNHLY and CDR2 FYNNEI. Looking up the rest from reference TRBV2 and TRBJ1-1 gives the full variable domain: EPEVTQTPSHQVTQMGQEVILRCVPISNHLYFYWYRQILGQKVEFLVSFYNNEISEKSEIFDDQFSVERPDGSNFTLKIRSTKLEDSAMYFCASSPGRQAATEAFFGQGTRLTVV.

This clone was recorded at least ten times. The DNA for the CDR3 is TGTGCCAGCAGCTTAATCGGGGGCACAGATACGCAGTATTTT. Protein product: CASSLIGGTDTQYF. The chain uses TRBV7-3 and TRBJ2-3; tentative D call: TRBD2 (5 bases). V was clipped by 1 base and J by 1 base, with 6 bases between them. This CDR3 contains 14 residues. Germline loops: CDR1 SGHTA, CDR2 FQGTGA.

The chain employs TRBV24-1 and TRBJ2-1; 9 nucleotides line up with TRBD1. The CDR3 has 14 residues. Germline V CDR1 and CDR2: KGHDR, SFDVKD. Unmatched junction bases numbered 4, after V lost 2 bases and J lost 9 bases. The CDR3 reads CATSDSDRGSEQFF. The CDR3 nucleotides are TGTGCCACCAGTGATTCCGACAGGGGGAGTGAGCAGTTCTTC.

This clone was detected many times. This sequence joins TRBV5-1 and TRBJ1-2; 10 nucleotides align to TRBD1. This CDR3 has 16 residues. CDR1 and CDR2 from the germline V gene are SGHRS and YFSETQ. After removal of 4 bases from V and 5 bases from J, the junction contained 11 bases not matched to a gene. The CDR3 region is CASSPPGQGGGYGYTF. CDR3 nucleotides: TGCGCCAGCAGCCCACCCGGACAGGGGGGGGGGTATGGCTACACCTTC.

Many counts were recorded for this clone. The CDR3 region has the DNA TGCGCCAGCAGCCCGGGACAATCGATTCAGCCCCAGCATTTT. This gives the protein CASSPGQSIQPQHF. V usage is TRBV5-1 and J usage is TRBJ1-5; the D gene is possibly TRBD1 (6 bases). CDR3 length: 14 amino acids. CDR1 and CDR2 from the germline V gene are SGHRS and YFSETQ. Deletions cut 4 bases from V and 6 bases from J, with 14 bases between.

This clone is classed as medium-sized (0.01 to 0.1%). The CDR3 is CASSLGNPAGEGEQYF. The CDR3 coding sequence is TGTGCCAGCAGCTTAGGGAATCCAGCGGGAGAGGGCGAGCAGTACTTC. The chain uses TRBV11-2 and TRBJ2-7, with 8 bases fitting TRBD2. Trimming cost V 1 base and J 6 bases; bases outside gene matches: 11. The CDR3 is made up of 16 amino acids. CDR1 and CDR2 from the germline V gene are SGHAT and FQNNGV.

This clone was seen ten or more times. The chain couples TRBV28 to TRBJ2-6; D remains ambiguous. The CDR3 length is 17 residues. CDR1 and CDR2 from the germline V gene are MDHEN and SYDVKM. V lost 4 bases and J 0 bases, leaving 13 bases between the germline ends. CDR3 loop: CASSSPLTASGANVLTF. The DNA for the CDR3 is TGTGCCAGCAGTTCACCCCTGACGGCCTCTGGGGCCAACGTCCTGACTTTC.

This clone was seen a few times. The chain uses TRBV19 and TRBJ1-2, with 9 bases aligning to TRBD1. Germline V gene sequence: CDR1 LNHDA, CDR2 SQIVND (reference sequence). V shed 7 bases and J 7 bases; nucleotides not matched to a gene: 13. The CDR3 is 15 amino acids. The CDR3 region has the DNA TGTGCCAGTAACCCCGACAGGGGGAGTATCGCTGGCTACACCTTC. This gives the protein CASNPDRGSIAGYTF.

With respect to this clone: The sample holds other DNA sequences that translate to the same CDR3. The chain links TRBV5-1 to TRBJ2-1; 7 bases fit TRBD2. The CDR3 spans 13 residues. Germline V CDR1 and CDR2: SGHRS, YFSETQ. Trimming at V came to 0 bases and at J to 6 bases, leaving 0 bases not matched to a gene. This CDR3 is CASSLGTSNEQFF. Here the CDR3 DNA reads TGCGCCAGCAGCTTGGGGACTAGCAATGAGCAGTTCTTC.

The chain combines TRBV5-1 with TRBJ2-2; D gene unclear. Germline assignment: CDR1 SGHRS and CDR2 YFSETQ. The CDR3 runs 15 residues. Between the trimmed V and J ends, which lost 5 bases and 4 bases, there was a span of 15 bases. The CDR3 coding sequence is TGCGCCAGCAGTTTTAAACAGCTTTCCACCGGGGAGCTGTTTTTT. This codes for CASSFKQLSTGELFF.

A remark on this clone: An end of the junction differs from the germline gene, which may be a read error. V gene TRBV6-1 combines with J gene TRBJ2-3; weak D call: TRBD2 (5 bases). Germline V lookup: CDR1 MNHNS, CDR2 SASEGT. This CDR3 is 15 amino acids long. CDR3 region: CTSSLIARVGDTQYF. CDR3 DNA sequence: TGTACCAGCAGTCTGATAGCGAGAGTAGGAGATACGCAGTATTTT.

This clone was counted ten times or more. The gene calls are TRBV20-1 and TRBJ1-6; D is unresolved. The CDR3 covers 14 residues. CDR1 is DFQATT, CDR2 SNEGSKA, per germline (reference sequence). V was cut by 5 bases and J by 7 bases, with 15 bases left in between. CDR3 DNA: TGCAGTGCTTTCCGGTCCTCAGGCAATTCACCCCTCCACTTT. Amino acids: CSAFRSSGNSPLHF.

This clone was counted ten times or more. The chain employs TRBV28 and TRBJ2-7, with D possibly matching TRBD1 (5 bases). Germline V gene sequence: CDR1 MDHEN, CDR2 SYDVKM. This CDR3 has 15 residues. V lost 2 bases, J lost 3 bases, and 14 bases lay in between. For the CDR3, the DNA is TGTGCCAGCAGTTTACTGGTCAGGGAAAACTACGAGCAGTACTTC. Amino acid sequence: CASSLLVRENYEQYF.

V and J are TRBV2 and TRBJ2-1; 9 bases map to TRBD2. Per the germline V gene, CDR1 is SNHLY and CDR2 is FYNNEI. The CDR3 has 15 residues. V was clipped by 4 bases and J by 7 bases; unmatched bases: 8. CDR3 DNA sequence: TGTGCCAGCAGTGGGGGGGGCGGGAGGGGAAATGAGCAGTTCTTC. It is translated as CASSGGGGRGNEQFF.

The V gene is TRBV4-2, the J gene TRBJ1-3, with a possible D match to TRBD1 (5 bases). V was clipped by 1 base and J by 4 bases, with 14 bases between them. Germline CDR1 LGHNA, CDR2 YNFKEQ. The CDR3 runs 16 residues. This chain's CDR3 is CASSQGWQGLGNTIYF. The DNA of the CDR3 is TGTGCCAGCAGCCAAGGATGGCAGGGTCTGGGAAACACCATATATTTT.